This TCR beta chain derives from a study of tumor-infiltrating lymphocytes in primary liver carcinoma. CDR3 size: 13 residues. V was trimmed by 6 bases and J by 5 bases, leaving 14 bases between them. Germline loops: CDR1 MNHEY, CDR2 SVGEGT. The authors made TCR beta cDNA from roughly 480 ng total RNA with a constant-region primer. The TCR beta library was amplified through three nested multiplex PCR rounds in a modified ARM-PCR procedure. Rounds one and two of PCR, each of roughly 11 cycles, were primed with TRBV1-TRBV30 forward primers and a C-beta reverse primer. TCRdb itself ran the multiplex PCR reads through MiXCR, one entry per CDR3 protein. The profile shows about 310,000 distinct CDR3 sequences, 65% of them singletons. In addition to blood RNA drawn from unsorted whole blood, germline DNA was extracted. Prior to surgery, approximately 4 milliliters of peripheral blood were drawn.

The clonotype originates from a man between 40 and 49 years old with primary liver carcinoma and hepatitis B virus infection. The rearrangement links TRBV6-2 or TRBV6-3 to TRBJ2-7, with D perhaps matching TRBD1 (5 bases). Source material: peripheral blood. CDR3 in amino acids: CASSRVRYDEQYF. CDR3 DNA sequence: TGTGCCAGCAGCAGGGTAAGGTACGACGAGCAGTACTTC.